This entry concerns a single T cell receptor (beta chain). Its antigen remains unknown. Depths of 1 in 200,000 to 1 in 1 million T cells were the sequencing target. Repertoires were generated with immunoSEQ multiplex PCR, while TCRdb's copy carries only in-frame clones and drops some. The sample yields fewer than 200,000 clones, less than 85% seen once. The entry originates in a study of cytotoxic CD8 clonotypes in ibrutinib-treated CLL. From germline, CDR1 is SGHRS and CDR2 YFSETQ. The CDR3 consists of 14 residues. Deletions cut 2 bases from V and 5 bases from J, with 11 bases between. General study findings and limits: Circulating CD8+ T-cell counts were tracked by baseline clonality, which exceeded that of age-matched healthy donors.

Genomic DNA in a quantity of 2 to 2.5 micrograms was derived from cryopreserved PBMCs for TCR beta libraries. The V call is TRBV5-1, the J call TRBJ2-1, with D tentatively TRBD2 (5 bases). The sequenced sample was PBMCs, obtained after 24 months of ibrutinib treatment. This receptor was taken from a human donor with chronic lymphocytic leukemia. CDR3 sequence (DNA): TGCGCCAGCAGCTTCCAGACTACTAACAATGAGCAGTTCTTC. Amino acid sequence: CASSFQTTNNEQFF.